This passage covers 25 T cell receptor beta chains from one sample sequenced in a study of cytomegalovirus exposure and HLA in healthy donors. The table came from immunoSEQ multiplex PCR; TCRdb's copy has only in-frame clones and leaves some out. The sample records a few hundred thousand clones, roughly 88% being singletons. The sequenced sample consisted of PBMCs. Receptors were obtained from a young woman in good health and CMV-seronegative.

This clone was picked up a small number of times. This chain links TRBV5-4 with TRBJ2-1, with 16 bases aligning to TRBD2. CDR3 size: 17 residues. Germline loops: CDR1 SGHNT, CDR2 YYREEE (reference sequence). V shed 4 bases, J shed 2 bases, and the junction held 3 bases outside the gene matches. CDR3 nucleotides: TGTGCCAGCAGCGCCGGGACTAGCGGGAGGGCCTACAATGAGCAGTTCTTC. The encoded protein is CASSAGTSGRAYNEQFF.

The sample holds a few counts of this clone. The V and J genes are TRBV18 and TRBJ1-3; D call uncertain. The CDR3 loop spans 16 amino acids. The V gene's germline CDR1 is KGHSH and CDR2 LQKENI. With 0 bases removed from V and 0 bases from J, the gap between germline ends came to 9 bases. CDR3 coding DNA: TGTGCCAGCTCACCACCCGGCGGGTACTCTGGAAACACCATATATTTT. Residues: CASSPPGGYSGNTIYF.

The V call is TRBV2, the J call TRBJ1-2, with D perhaps matching TRBD1 (5 bases). Germline V CDR1 and CDR2: SNHLY, FYNNEI. The CDR3 covers 14 residues. The V and J ends lost 2 bases and 3 bases respectively, with 10 bases between them. CDR3: CASSEQGGHYGYTF. For the CDR3, the DNA is TGTGCCAGCAGTGAACAGGGAGGCCACTATGGCTACACCTTC.

J is TRBJ2-7 and V is TRBV5-4; possible D gene TRBD2, 6 bases. V shed 1 base and J shed 3 bases, with 14 bases lying between them. Looked up from germline, CDR1 is SGHNT and CDR2 is YYREEE (reference sequence). The CDR3 is made up of 15 amino acids. DNA for the CDR3: TGTGCCAGCAGCTTGAACGCGGGATCGGGCTACGAGCAGTACTTC. Protein product: CASSLNAGSGYEQYF.

CDR3 residues: CASSISTGNEKLFF. The DNA of the CDR3 is TGTGCCAGTAGTATTTCAACAGGGAATGAAAAACTGTTTTTT. V is TRBV19 and J is TRBJ1-4, with a weak D call TRBD1 (6 bases). Germline CDR1 is LNHDA and CDR2 is SQIVND (reference sequence). V was shortened by 3 bases and J by 5 bases, with 10 bases between the two germline ends. The CDR3 has 14 residues.

This sequence joins TRBV13 and TRBJ2-7, with D perhaps TRBD1 (6 bases). This CDR3 has 14 amino acids. Trimming cost V 5 bases and J 2 bases, with 13 bases left between them. Germline CDR1 PRHDT, CDR2 FYEKMQ (reference sequence). DNA for the CDR3: TGTGCCAGCAGCGCCGACAGGAGGACCTACGAGCAGTACTTC. This gives the protein CASSADRRTYEQYF.

This chain joins TRBV7-8 and TRBJ2-7; D gene uncertain. Trimming removed 5 bases from V and 0 bases from J, with 5 bases in between. The germline gives CDR1 SGHVS, CDR2 FQNEAQ. The CDR3 runs 12 residues. CDR3: CASSDSSYEQYF. CDR3 DNA sequence: TGTGCCAGCAGCGATAGCTCCTACGAGCAGTACTTC.

This chain links TRBV6-5 with TRBJ2-7; 7 nucleotides agree with TRBD2. Germline V gene data show CDR1 as MNHEY and CDR2 as SVGAGI. J was trimmed by 0 bases and V by 2 bases; bases with no gene match: 7. CDR3 size: 16 residues. The CDR3 is CASSYPTGTNSYEQYF. CDR3 coding DNA: TGTGCCAGCAGTTACCCCACCGGGACTAACTCCTACGAGCAGTACTTC.

V and J are TRBV6-5 and TRBJ2-3; D call uncertain. The CDR3 loop spans 11 amino acids. From germline, CDR1 is MNHEY and CDR2 SVGAGI. V was pared by 5 bases and J by 3 bases, with 3 bases between. The CDR3 region is CASSPTDTQYF. In DNA, the CDR3 is TGTGCCAGCAGTCCGACAGATACGCAGTATTTT.

The chain joins TRBV6-1 to TRBJ1-5; D is unclear. Trimming left V 1 base short and J 0 bases short, with 10 bases between. CDR3 size: 16 residues. Germline-derived CDR1 and CDR2 are MNHNS and SASEGT. DNA of the CDR3: TGTGCCAGCAGTGAAGGCCTGACTAGTAGCAATCAGCCCCAGCATTTT. It is translated as CASSEGLTSSNQPQHF.

CDR3 sequence (DNA): TGCGCCAGCAGCCAGGTGATCAGGGGGCGAGAGAACTATGGCTACACCTTC. Protein product: CASSQVIRGRENYGYTF. V usage is TRBV4-1 and J usage is TRBJ1-2, with 8 nucleotides matching TRBD1. The V gene's germline CDR1 is MGHRA and CDR2 YSYEKL. The ends lost 3 bases at V and 2 bases at J; junction bases unmatched: 11. This CDR3 region has 17 residues.

The chain couples TRBV7-2 to TRBJ1-5; 7 nucleotides line up with TRBD1. With V trimmed by 5 bases and J by 4 bases, 8 bases remained unmatched. The CDR3 sequence is 15 residues long. Germline values: CDR1 SGHTA, CDR2 FQGNSA. CDR3: CASSRRQGGNQPQHF. CDR3 DNA: TGTGCCAGCAGCAGACGACAGGGCGGAAATCAGCCCCAGCATTTT. Looking up the rest from reference TRBV7-2 and TRBJ1-5 gives the full variable domain: GAGVSQSPSNKVTEKGKDVELRCDPISGHTALYWYRQSLGQGLEFLIYFQGNSAPDKSGLPSDRFSAERTGGSVSTLTIQRTQQEDSAVYLCASSRRQGGNQPQHFGDGTRLSIL.

The chain has TRBV18 and TRBJ2-3; D may be TRBD2 (6 bases). Germline assignment: CDR1 KGHSH and CDR2 LQKENI. This CDR3 contains 13 residues. V was clipped by 2 bases and J by 11 bases, with 14 bases between them. The CDR3 region has the DNA TGTGCCAGCTCACCAAAGCGCGAGGGAGGGCAGTATTTT. Its protein product is CASSPKREGGQYF.

The rearrangement joins TRBV6-5 to TRBJ1-3, with TRBD1 matching over 9 bases. Per the germline V gene, CDR1 is MNHEY and CDR2 is SVGAGI. The CDR3 covers 15 residues. V was pared by 7 bases and J by 4 bases, with 8 bases of the junction left unmatched. CDR3 sequence: CASTRTGGSGNTIYF. CDR3 DNA: TGTGCCAGCACTAGAACAGGGGGCTCCGGAAACACCATATATTTT.

This chain connects TRBV2 to TRBJ1-1; no clear D. The ends were cut back, 6 bases at V and 1 base at J, with 15 bases in the middle. Looked up from germline, CDR1 is SNHLY and CDR2 is FYNNEI. The CDR3 length is 15 residues. The CDR3 loop is CASRERVVGNTEAFF. CDR3 DNA: TGTGCCAGCAGGGAGCGTGTGGTGGGGAACACTGAAGCTTTCTTT. Supplemented by reference TRBV2 and TRBJ1-1, the full variable domain reads EPEVTQTPSHQVTQMGQEVILRCVPISNHLYFYWYRQILGQKVEFLVSFYNNEISEKSEIFDDQFSVERPDGSNFTLKIRSTKLEDSAMYFCASRERVVGNTEAFFGQGTRLTVV.

This chain links TRBV4-1 with TRBJ1-4; TRBD1 aligns across 7 bases. CDR3 length: 14 amino acids. Germline CDR1 reads MGHRA; CDR2 reads YSYEKL. Unmatched junction bases numbered 7, after V lost 4 bases and J lost 8 bases. The CDR3 here is CASSLGGAGEKLFF. CDR3 coding DNA: TGCGCCAGCAGCCTAGGGGGCGCGGGGGAAAAACTGTTTTTT.

CDR3 DNA: TGTGCCAGCGGCGAGCGGGGAAGCACAGATACGCAGTATTTT. Translation gives CASGERGSTDTQYF. This rearrangement joins TRBV7-3 to TRBJ2-3, with 7 bases that match TRBD2. V lost 8 bases and J lost 0; bases outside the gene matches: 5. The CDR3 extends over 14 amino acids. Germline CDR1 reads SGHTA; CDR2 reads FQGTGA. Supplemented by reference TRBV7-3 and TRBJ2-3, the full variable domain reads GAGVSQTPSNKVTEKGKYVELRCDPISGHTALYWYRQSLGQGPEFLIYFQGTGAADDSGLPNDRFFAVRPEGSVSTLKIQRTERGDSAVYLCASGERGSTDTQYFGPGTRLTVL.

The chain carries TRBV7-2 and TRBJ2-5, with TRBD1 identical over 12 bases. This CDR3 has 14 amino acids. V dropped 5 bases and J dropped 5; count of bases not matched to a gene: 3. Germline-derived CDR1 and CDR2 are SGHTA and FQGNSA. CDR3 residues: CASSRDRGHETQYF. CDR3 bases: TGTGCCAGCAGCCGGGACAGGGGGCACGAGACCCAGTACTTC.

This chain uses TRBV30 with TRBJ1-1; no definite D call. Per germline, CDR1 GTSNPN and CDR2 SVGIG (reference sequence). Trimming left V 2 bases short and J 8 bases short, with 6 bases between. The CDR3 covers 10 residues. In DNA, the CDR3 is TGTGCCTGGAGTCCCCCAGAAGCTTTCTTT. It yields the protein CAWSPPEAFF.

This clone came up a few times. J is TRBJ1-2 and V is TRBV19; D perhaps matches TRBD1 (5 bases). The CDR3 spans 12 residues. Between the trimmed V and J ends, which lost 4 bases and 4 bases, there was a span of 7 bases. Germline values: CDR1 LNHDA, CDR2 SQIVND (reference sequence). The CDR3 region has the DNA TGTGCCAGTAGTACCGACAGCTATGGCTACACCTTC. Protein product: CASSTDSYGYTF.

V gene TRBV27 combines with J gene TRBJ2-7, with TRBD2 identical over 9 bases. After removal of 0 bases from V and 0 bases from J, the junction contained 3 bases not matched to a gene. CDR3 length: 16 amino acids. Germline lookup yields CDR1 MNHEY and CDR2 SMNVEV (reference sequence). CDR3 nucleotides: TGTGCCAGCAGTTTATCGGTACTAGCGGGCTCCTACGAGCAGTACTTC. Translated, it gives CASSLSVLAGSYEQYF.

This chain uses TRBV5-4 with TRBJ2-7, with a possible D match to TRBD2 (6 bases). Germline V lookup: CDR1 SGHNT, CDR2 YYREEE (reference sequence). CDR3 length: 15 amino acids. Trimming shortened V by 0 bases and J by 0 bases, and 10 bases separated the two germline ends. The CDR3 here is CASSLGRGSSYEQYF. CDR3 nucleotide sequence: TGTGCCAGCAGCTTGGGGCGGGGTAGCTCCTACGAGCAGTACTTC. Variable domain in full (rest from reference TRBV5-4 and TRBJ2-7): ETGVTQSPTHLIKTRGQQVTLRCSSQSGHNTVSWYQQALGQGPQFIFQYYREEENGRGNFPPRFSGLQFPNYSSELNVNALELDDSALYLCASSLGRGSSYEQYFGPGTRLTVT.

The V and J genes are TRBV5-4 and TRBJ1-2; the D gene is possibly TRBD1 (6 bases). The CDR3 has 14 amino acids. Trimming took off 0 bases at V and 4 bases at J, with 10 bases between the two ends. Per the germline V gene, CDR1 is SGHNT and CDR2 is YYREEE (reference sequence). CDR3 sequence: CASSLAGVGYGYTF. DNA for the CDR3: TGTGCCAGCAGCTTGGCAGGGGTGGGCTATGGCTACACCTTC. The full variable domain, its missing parts supplied by reference TRBV5-4 and TRBJ1-2, is ETGVTQSPTHLIKTRGQQVTLRCSSQSGHNTVSWYQQALGQGPQFIFQYYREEENGRGNFPPRFSGLQFPNYSSELNVNALELDDSALYLCASSLAGVGYGYTFGSGTRLTVV.

This clone was found once. The chain has TRBV5-1 and TRBJ2-3, with D maybe TRBD1 (6 bases). The CDR3 length is 14 residues. Germline V gene lookup returns CDR1 SGHRS and CDR2 YFSETQ. V lost 1 base, J lost 6 bases, and 12 bases lay in between. CDR3 loop: CASSLQGIKDTQYF. The CDR3 DNA sequence: TGCGCCAGCAGCTTGCAGGGGATCAAGGATACGCAGTATTTT.

The genes are TRBV5-1 and TRBJ2-7; 12 bases agree with TRBD2. Looked up from germline, CDR1 is SGHRS and CDR2 is YFSETQ. J was trimmed by 3 bases and V by 0 bases; bases with no gene match: 7. The length of the CDR3 is 17 residues. The CDR3 bases are TGCGCCAGCAGCTTGGGGCTAGCGGGAGGGCTTTACTACGAGCAGTACTTC. It codes for CASSLGLAGGLYYEQYF.